The text below deals with one T cell receptor beta chain. Its antigen is not known. The data stem from a study of shared clonotypes between healthy human individuals. The repertoire was sequenced with immunoSEQ multiplex PCR; TCRdb's copy has only in-frame clones and lacks some. The sample records over 700,000 clones, 72% being singletons. Study-wide results and caveats: Between a few donors, naive CD4 clonotypes were shared at a level of approximately 5%.

The CDR3 is 14 amino acids. Germline CDR1 KGHSH, CDR2 LQKENI. Trimming pared 6 bases from V and 6 bases from J, leaving 16 bases between. Sequencing was done on a sample of memory CD4+ T cells sorted from blood. The subset was: CD45RA-negative fraction. The chain is built from TRBV18 and TRBJ2-3; the D is unclear. This TCR derives from a woman in her thirties in good health. CDR3 sequence reads: CASSRLPEGDTQYF. The CDR3 nucleotides are TGTGCCAGCTCCCGCCTGCCAGAAGGGGATACGCAGTATTTT.